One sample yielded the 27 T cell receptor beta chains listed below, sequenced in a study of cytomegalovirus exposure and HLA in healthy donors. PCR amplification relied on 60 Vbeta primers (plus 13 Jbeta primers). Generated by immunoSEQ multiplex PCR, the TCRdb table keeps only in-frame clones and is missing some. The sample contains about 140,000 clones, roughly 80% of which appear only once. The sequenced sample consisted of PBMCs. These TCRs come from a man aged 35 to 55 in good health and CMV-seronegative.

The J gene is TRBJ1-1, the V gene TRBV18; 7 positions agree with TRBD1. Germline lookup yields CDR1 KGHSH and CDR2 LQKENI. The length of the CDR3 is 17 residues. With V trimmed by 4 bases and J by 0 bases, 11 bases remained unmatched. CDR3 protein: CASSRDGRGPMNTEAFF. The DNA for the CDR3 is TGTGCCAGCTCACGAGACGGAAGGGGGCCCATGAACACTGAAGCTTTCTTT.

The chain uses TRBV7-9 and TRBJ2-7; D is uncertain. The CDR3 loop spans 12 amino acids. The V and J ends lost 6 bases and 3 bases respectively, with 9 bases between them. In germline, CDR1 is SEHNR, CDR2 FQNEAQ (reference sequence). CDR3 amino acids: CASSYSLYEQYF. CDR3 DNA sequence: TGTGCCAGCAGTTACAGCCTCTACGAGCAGTACTTC.

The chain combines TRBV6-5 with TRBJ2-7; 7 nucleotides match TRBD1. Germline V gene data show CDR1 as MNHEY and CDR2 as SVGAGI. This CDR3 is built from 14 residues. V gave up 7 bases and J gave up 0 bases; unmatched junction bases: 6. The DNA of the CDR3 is TGTGCCAGCAACCCGACAGGGTCCTCCTACGAGCAGTACTTC. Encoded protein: CASNPTGSSYEQYF.

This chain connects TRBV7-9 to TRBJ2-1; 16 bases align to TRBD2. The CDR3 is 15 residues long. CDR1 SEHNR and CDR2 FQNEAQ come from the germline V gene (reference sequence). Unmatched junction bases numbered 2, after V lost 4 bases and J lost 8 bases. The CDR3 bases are TGTGCCAGCAGCTCGGGACTAGCGGGGGGGCATGAGCAGTTCTTC. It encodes CASSSGLAGGHEQFF.

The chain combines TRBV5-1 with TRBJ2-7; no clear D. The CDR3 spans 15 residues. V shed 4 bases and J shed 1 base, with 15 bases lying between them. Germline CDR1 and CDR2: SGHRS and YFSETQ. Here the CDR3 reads CASSLVPDTSYEQYF. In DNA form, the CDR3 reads TGCGCCAGCAGCCTAGTACCCGATACATCCTACGAGCAGTACTTC. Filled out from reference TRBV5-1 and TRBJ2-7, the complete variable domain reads KAGVTQTPRYLIKTRGQQVTLSCSPISGHRSVSWYQQTPGQGLQFLFEYFSETQRNKGNFPGRFSGRQFSNSRSEMNVSTLELGDSALYLCASSLVPDTSYEQYFGPGTRLTVT.

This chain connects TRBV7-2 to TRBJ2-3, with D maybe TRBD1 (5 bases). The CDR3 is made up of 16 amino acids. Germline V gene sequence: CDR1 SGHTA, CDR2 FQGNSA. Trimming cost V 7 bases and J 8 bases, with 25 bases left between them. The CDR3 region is CASNQGVNAWASTQYF. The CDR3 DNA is TGTGCCAGCAACCAAGGGGTTAATGCCTGGGCCAGTACGCAGTATTTT.

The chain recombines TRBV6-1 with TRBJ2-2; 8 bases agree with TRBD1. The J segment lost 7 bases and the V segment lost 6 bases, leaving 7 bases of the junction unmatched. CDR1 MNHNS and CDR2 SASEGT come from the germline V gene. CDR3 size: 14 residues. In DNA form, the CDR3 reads TGTGCCAGCAGAAGGACAGGGACGGTCGGGGAGCTGTTTTTT. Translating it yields CASRRTGTVGELFF.

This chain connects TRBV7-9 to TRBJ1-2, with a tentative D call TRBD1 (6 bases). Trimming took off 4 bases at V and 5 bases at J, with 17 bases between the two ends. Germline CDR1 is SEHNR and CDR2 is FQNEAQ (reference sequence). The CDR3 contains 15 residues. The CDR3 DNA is TGTGCCAGCAGCTACCTTGGAGGGGGGGGGTATGGCTACACCTTC. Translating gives CASSYLGGGGYGYTF.

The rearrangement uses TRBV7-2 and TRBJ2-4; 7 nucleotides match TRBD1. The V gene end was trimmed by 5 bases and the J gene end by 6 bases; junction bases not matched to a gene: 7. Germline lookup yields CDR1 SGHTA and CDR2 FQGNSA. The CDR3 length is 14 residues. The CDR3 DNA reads TGTGCCAGCAGCCCGAGACAGGGTGGAAACATTCAGTACTTC. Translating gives CASSPRQGGNIQYF.

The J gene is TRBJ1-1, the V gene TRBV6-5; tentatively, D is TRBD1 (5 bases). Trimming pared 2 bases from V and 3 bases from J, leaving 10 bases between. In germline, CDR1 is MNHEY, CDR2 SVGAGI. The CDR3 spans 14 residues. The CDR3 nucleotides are TGTGCCAGCAGTTACCTCAGGGCGGACACTGAAGCTTTCTTT. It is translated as CASSYLRADTEAFF.

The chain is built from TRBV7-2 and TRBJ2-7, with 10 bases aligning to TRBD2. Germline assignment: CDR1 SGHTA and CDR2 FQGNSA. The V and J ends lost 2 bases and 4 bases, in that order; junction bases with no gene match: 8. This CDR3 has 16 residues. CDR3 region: CASSLISLAGDYEQYF. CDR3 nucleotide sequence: TGTGCCAGCAGCTTAATCTCCCTAGCGGGGGATTACGAGCAGTACTTC.

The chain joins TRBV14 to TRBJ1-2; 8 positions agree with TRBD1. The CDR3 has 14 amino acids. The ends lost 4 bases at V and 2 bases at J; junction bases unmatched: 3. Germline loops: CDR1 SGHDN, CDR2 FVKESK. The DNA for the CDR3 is TGTGCCAGCAGCCCAGGGGGCGGCAACTATGGCTACACCTTC. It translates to CASSPGGGNYGYTF.

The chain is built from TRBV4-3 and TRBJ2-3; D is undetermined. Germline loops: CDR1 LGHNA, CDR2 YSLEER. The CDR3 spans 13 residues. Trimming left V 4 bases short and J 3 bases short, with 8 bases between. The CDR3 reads CASSPRVTDTQYF. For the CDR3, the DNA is TGCGCCAGCAGCCCACGGGTGACAGATACGCAGTATTTT.

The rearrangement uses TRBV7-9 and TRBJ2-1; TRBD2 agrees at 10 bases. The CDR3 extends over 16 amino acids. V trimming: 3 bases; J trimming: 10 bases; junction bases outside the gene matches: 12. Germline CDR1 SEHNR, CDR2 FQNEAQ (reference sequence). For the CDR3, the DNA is TGTGCCAGCAGCTTCGAGCGGGGGGGCCGACCTCGAGAGCAGTTCTTC. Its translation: CASSFERGGRPREQFF. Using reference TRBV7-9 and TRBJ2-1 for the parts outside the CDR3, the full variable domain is DTGVSQNPRHKITKRGQNVTFRCDPISEHNRLYWYRQTLGQGPEFLTYFQNEAQLEKSRLLSDRFSAERPKGSFSTLEIQRTEQGDSAMYLCASSFERGGRPREQFFGPGTRLTVL.

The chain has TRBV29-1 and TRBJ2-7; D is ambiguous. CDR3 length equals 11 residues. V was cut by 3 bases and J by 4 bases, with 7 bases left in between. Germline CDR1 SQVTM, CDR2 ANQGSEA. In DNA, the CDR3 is TGCAGCGTTGAGGGCAGGTACGAGCAGTACTTC. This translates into CSVEGRYEQYF.

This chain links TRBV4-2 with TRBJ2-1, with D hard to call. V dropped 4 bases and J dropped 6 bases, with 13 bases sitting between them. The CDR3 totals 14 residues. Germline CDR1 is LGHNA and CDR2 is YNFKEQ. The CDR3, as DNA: TGTGCCAGCAGCCTGATACTAAACCGCAATGAGCAGTTCTTC. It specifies CASSLILNRNEQFF.

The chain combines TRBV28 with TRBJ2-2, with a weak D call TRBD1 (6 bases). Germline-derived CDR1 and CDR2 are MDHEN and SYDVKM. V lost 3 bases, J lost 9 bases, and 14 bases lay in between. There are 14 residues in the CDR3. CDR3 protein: CASSLAGVGRELFF. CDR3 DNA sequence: TGTGCCAGCAGTTTGGCAGGGGTCGGGCGGGAGCTGTTTTTT.

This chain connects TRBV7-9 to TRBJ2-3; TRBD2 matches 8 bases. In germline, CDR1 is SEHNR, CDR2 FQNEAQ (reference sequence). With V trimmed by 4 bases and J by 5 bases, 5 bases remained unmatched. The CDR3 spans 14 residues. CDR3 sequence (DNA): TGTGCCAGCAGCTCCCGTGGGACTAGAGATACGCAGTATTTT. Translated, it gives CASSSRGTRDTQYF.

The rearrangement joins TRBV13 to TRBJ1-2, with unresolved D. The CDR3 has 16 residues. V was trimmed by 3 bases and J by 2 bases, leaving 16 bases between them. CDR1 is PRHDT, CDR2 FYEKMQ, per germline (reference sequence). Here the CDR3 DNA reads TGTGCCAGCAGCTTTGGCCTCCAGGATCCGAACTATGGCTACACCTTC. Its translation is CASSFGLQDPNYGYTF.

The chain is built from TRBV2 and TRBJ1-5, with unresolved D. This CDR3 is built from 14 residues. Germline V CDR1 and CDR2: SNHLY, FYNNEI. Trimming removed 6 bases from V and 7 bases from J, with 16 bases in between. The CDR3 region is CASRVQPEGQPQHF. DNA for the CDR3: TGTGCCAGCAGGGTACAGCCAGAGGGCCAGCCCCAGCATTTT.

CDR3 in DNA: TGCGCCAGCAGCCCGCGTGTCACTAGCGGGGGGGCCTACAACACCGGGGAGCTGTTTTTT. This sequence encodes CASSPRVTSGGAYNTGELFF. The V call is TRBV5-1, the J call TRBJ2-2, with 13 bases that match TRBD2. Trimming took 4 bases from V and 2 from J; bases not matched to a gene: 14. Per the germline V gene, CDR1 is SGHRS and CDR2 is YFSETQ. CDR3 size: 20 residues.

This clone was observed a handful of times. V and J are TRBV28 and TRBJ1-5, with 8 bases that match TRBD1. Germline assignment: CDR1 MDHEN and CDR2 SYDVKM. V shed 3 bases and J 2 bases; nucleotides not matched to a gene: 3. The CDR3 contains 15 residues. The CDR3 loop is CASSFQGARNQPQHF. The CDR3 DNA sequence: TGTGCCAGCAGTTTTCAGGGGGCGCGCAATCAGCCCCAGCATTTT.

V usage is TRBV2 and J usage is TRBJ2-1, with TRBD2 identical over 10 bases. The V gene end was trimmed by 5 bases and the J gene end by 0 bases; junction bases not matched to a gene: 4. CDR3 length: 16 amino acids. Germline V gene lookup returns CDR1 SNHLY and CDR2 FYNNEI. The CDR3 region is CASSLSGGVSYNEQFF. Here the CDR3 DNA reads TGTGCCAGCAGTCTGAGCGGGGGGGTCTCCTACAATGAGCAGTTCTTC.

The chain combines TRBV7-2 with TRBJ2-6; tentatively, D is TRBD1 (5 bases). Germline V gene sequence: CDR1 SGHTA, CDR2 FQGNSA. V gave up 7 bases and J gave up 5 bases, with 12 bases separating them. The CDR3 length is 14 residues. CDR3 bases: TGTGCCAGCACGGCAGGGCCCTGGGCCAACGTCCTGACTTTC. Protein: CASTAGPWANVLTF.

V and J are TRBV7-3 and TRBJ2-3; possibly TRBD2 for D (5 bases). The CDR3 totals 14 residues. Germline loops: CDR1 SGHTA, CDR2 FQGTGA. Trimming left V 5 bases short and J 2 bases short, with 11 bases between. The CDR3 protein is CASSVSGYTDTQYF. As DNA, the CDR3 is TGTGCCAGCAGCGTCAGCGGCTACACAGATACGCAGTATTTT.

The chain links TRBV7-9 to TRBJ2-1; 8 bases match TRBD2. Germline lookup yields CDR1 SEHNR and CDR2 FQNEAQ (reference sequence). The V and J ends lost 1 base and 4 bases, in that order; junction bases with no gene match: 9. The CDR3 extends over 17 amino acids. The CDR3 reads CASSLDLGGGLYNEQFF. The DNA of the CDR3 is TGTGCCAGCAGCTTAGATCTCGGGGGGGGTCTTTACAATGAGCAGTTCTTC.

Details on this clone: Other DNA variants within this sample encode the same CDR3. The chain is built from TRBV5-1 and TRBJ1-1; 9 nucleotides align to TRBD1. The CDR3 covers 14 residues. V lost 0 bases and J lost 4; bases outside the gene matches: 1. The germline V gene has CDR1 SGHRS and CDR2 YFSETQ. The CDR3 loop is CASSLGQGGTEAFF. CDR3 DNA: TGCGCCAGCAGCTTGGGACAGGGGGGCACTGAAGCTTTCTTT.